This entry lists 24 T cell receptor beta chains sequenced from one sample in a study of technical replicates of blood from several donors. Measured with immunoSEQ multiplex PCR; TCRdb has only the in-frame clones, and not every one. The sample has just over 60,000 clones, around 87% seen once. Input material: PBMCs. The receptors originated from a human donor in good health. Some clones in this sample may be carry-over from other donors' samples.

The rearrangement links TRBV10-3 to TRBJ1-4; D remains ambiguous. The CDR3 covers 12 residues. The V gene's germline CDR1 is ENHRY and CDR2 SYGVKD. Trimming removed 6 bases at V and 8 bases at J, with 10 bases between. The CDR3 protein is CAISPGSEKLFF. The CDR3 DNA follows: TGTGCCATCAGCCCGGGAAGCGAAAAACTGTTTTTT.

The CDR3 coding sequence is TGTGCCAGCAGCTTAGATCTTTCGAGCGCCCGAACGGCCGGCTACACCTTC. This gives the protein CASSLDLSSARTAGYTF. The chain combines TRBV11-2 with TRBJ1-2; D ambiguous. This CDR3 is built from 17 residues. Per the germline V gene, CDR1 is SGHAT and CDR2 is FQNNGV. The germline V and J ends were trimmed by 0 bases and 8 bases, with 22 bases remaining between them.

The chain recombines TRBV7-2 with TRBJ1-6; no reliable D call. V shed 4 bases and J shed 6 bases, with 10 bases lying between them. The CDR3 has 14 amino acids. The germline gives CDR1 SGHTA, CDR2 FQGNSA. CDR3 nucleotides: TGTGCCAGCAGCTCCACACAGTTTAATTCACCCCTCCACTTT. Amino acid sequence: CASSSTQFNSPLHF.

The chain employs TRBV4-3 and TRBJ1-2, with 7 bases lining up with TRBD1. From germline, CDR1 is LGHNA and CDR2 YSLEER. There are 14 residues in the CDR3. With 1 base clipped from V and 4 bases from J, the junction kept 3 bases outside the gene matches. CDR3 DNA: TGCGCCAGCAGCCAAGGACAGGGCGTCTATGGCTACACCTTC. This encodes CASSQGQGVYGYTF.

The V and J genes are TRBV10-3 and TRBJ1-5; TRBD1 is a possible D gene (5 bases). V lost 0 bases, J lost 7 bases, and 10 bases lay in between. This CDR3 contains 14 residues. The V gene's germline CDR1 is ENHRY and CDR2 SYGVKD. This CDR3 reads CAISESGQGQPQHF. DNA for the CDR3: TGTGCCATCAGTGAGTCGGGGCAGGGACAGCCCCAGCATTTT.

The chain carries TRBV29-1 and TRBJ1-1; D is perhaps TRBD1 (5 bases). V gave up 6 bases and J gave up 1 base, with 12 bases separating them. From germline, CDR1 is SQVTM and CDR2 ANQGSEA. CDR3 size: 13 residues. CDR3 nucleotides: TGCAGCGTAGCGGGACTGCAGAACACTGAAGCTTTCTTT. Its protein product is CSVAGLQNTEAFF.

The genes are TRBV29-1 and TRBJ2-1; 10 nucleotides align to TRBD2. The junction had 7 bases not matched to a gene; V was cut back by 7 bases and J by 4 bases. This CDR3 region has 14 residues. Germline V gene data show CDR1 as SQVTM and CDR2 as ANQGSEA. CDR3 protein: CSADSGGLYNEQFF. CDR3 sequence (DNA): TGCAGCGCTGATAGCGGGGGGCTTTACAATGAGCAGTTCTTC.

The chain couples TRBV4-1 to TRBJ2-3; TRBD1 matches at 7 bases. Germline V gene data show CDR1 as MGHRA and CDR2 as YSYEKL. V trimming: 6 bases; J trimming: 4 bases; junction bases outside the gene matches: 10. CDR3 length equals 15 residues. The CDR3 here is CASRGRGQLADTQYF. The CDR3 bases are TGCGCCAGCAGAGGTCGGGGACAGTTGGCAGATACGCAGTATTTT.

The CDR3 DNA follows: TGTGCCAGCAGTGCGCAGGGGGCATGGTCTGAAGCTTTCTTT. This encodes CASSAQGAWSEAFF. The rearrangement uses TRBV2 and TRBJ1-1; 8 bases map to TRBD1. Losses at the gene ends were 4 bases for V and 6 bases for J; bases not matched to a gene: 7. The CDR3 extends over 14 amino acids. Germline V gene lookup returns CDR1 SNHLY and CDR2 FYNNEI.

The rearrangement uses TRBV6-5 and TRBJ2-1; 7 nucleotides line up with TRBD2. The germline V gene has CDR1 MNHEY and CDR2 SVGAGI. There are 15 residues in the CDR3. V gave up 2 bases and J gave up 0 bases; unmatched junction bases: 1. DNA for the CDR3: TGTGCCAGCAGTTACGGCGGGAGCTCCTACAATGAGCAGTTCTTC. This encodes CASSYGGSSYNEQFF.

The chain couples TRBV7-9 to TRBJ2-7; 7 bases are shared with TRBD1. V trimming: 7 bases; J trimming: 1 base; junction bases outside the gene matches: 19. The CDR3 totals 18 residues. Per the germline V gene, CDR1 is SEHNR and CDR2 is FQNEAQ (reference sequence). CDR3 in DNA: TGTGCCAGCAACACTCCCTCCCCAGAACAGGGGAAGTCCTACGAGCAGTACTTC. This sequence encodes CASNTPSPEQGKSYEQYF.

This clone was seen more than once but under ten times. This chain links TRBV21-1 with TRBJ2-7; TRBD2, the table's D call, lacks a check against the DNA. TRBV21-1 constitutes a pseudogene. The CDR3 is 16 residues long. The CDR3, as DNA: TGTGCCAGCAGCAAATCGGAAGGCGGGAGTAGATACGAGCAGTACTTC. Protein sequence: CASSKSEGGSRYEQYF.

This chain connects TRBV7-2 to TRBJ1-5; 7 nucleotides agree with TRBD1. Per the germline V gene, CDR1 is SGHTA and CDR2 is FQGNSA. The CDR3 covers 15 residues. The junction had 5 bases not matched to a gene; V was cut back by 0 bases and J by 6 bases. The CDR3: CASSLARQGGQPQHF. CDR3 DNA sequence: TGTGCCAGCAGCTTAGCGCGTCAGGGGGGTCAGCCCCAGCATTTT.

This clone was found a few times. The rearrangement links TRBV5-6 to TRBJ2-3, with TRBD2 as a possible D gene (5 bases). Per germline, CDR1 SGHDT and CDR2 YYEEEE. The CDR3 has 14 amino acids. Trimming took off 4 bases at V and 2 bases at J, with 11 bases between the two ends. CDR3 loop: CASSTRFHTDTQYF. CDR3 nucleotide sequence: TGTGCCAGCAGCACTAGATTCCACACAGATACGCAGTATTTT.

For the CDR3, the DNA is TGTGCCAGCTCACCGCGACTAGCGGGGGCCTCGAACACCGGGGAGCTGTTTTTT. It yields the protein CASSPRLAGASNTGELFF. The V gene is TRBV18, the J gene TRBJ2-2, with 12 bases lining up with TRBD2. This CDR3 is built from 18 residues. With 3 bases clipped from V and 0 bases from J, the junction kept 5 bases outside the gene matches. CDR1 and CDR2 from the germline V gene are KGHSH and LQKENI.

This chain joins TRBV7-2 and TRBJ2-5, with D unresolved. V was pared by 2 bases and J by 1 base, with 8 bases between. Germline CDR1 reads SGHTA; CDR2 reads FQGNSA. CDR3 size: 14 residues. The CDR3 region has the DNA TGTGCCAGCAGCTTATCCCCGGTCCAAGAGACCCAGTACTTC. This gives the protein CASSLSPVQETQYF.

V gene TRBV6-6 combines with J gene TRBJ1-6; 11 nucleotides match TRBD1. Germline V gene sequence: CDR1 MNHNY, CDR2 SVGAGI (reference sequence). V was clipped by 4 bases and J by 9 bases; unmatched bases: 2. This CDR3 has 14 residues. CDR3 region: CASSSGQGVSPLHF. The DNA for the CDR3 is TGTGCCAGCAGTTCGGGACAGGGGGTTTCACCCCTCCACTTT.

The chain has TRBV14 and TRBJ2-5, with TRBD2 matching 9 bases. CDR3 length: 16 amino acids. J was trimmed by 5 bases and V by 0 bases; bases with no gene match: 7. Germline values: CDR1 SGHDN, CDR2 FVKESK. In DNA form, the CDR3 reads TGTGCCAGCAGCCAAGACGGGGGTAGCGGGAGTGAGACCCAGTACTTC. The encoded protein is CASSQDGGSGSETQYF.

This clone was detected only a few times. The chain is built from TRBV7-8 and TRBJ1-5; a weak D match, TRBD1 (5 bases). Deletions cut 1 base from V and 7 bases from J, with 11 bases between. This CDR3 comprises 14 residues. Germline V gene data show CDR1 as SGHVS and CDR2 as FQNEAQ. The CDR3 sequence: CASSLELGHQPQHF. Written as DNA, the CDR3 is TGTGCCAGCAGCTTAGAATTGGGGCACCAGCCCCAGCATTTT.

The gene calls are TRBV18 and TRBJ1-2, with TRBD1 identical over 10 bases. The CDR3 loop spans 15 amino acids. The germline V gene has CDR1 KGHSH and CDR2 LQKENI. After removal of 2 bases from V and 8 bases from J, the junction contained 8 bases not matched to a gene. Here the CDR3 reads CASSPIETGGLGYTF. The DNA of the CDR3 is TGTGCCAGCTCACCAATTGAGACAGGGGGCTTGGGCTACACCTTC. Using reference TRBV18 and TRBJ1-2 for the parts outside the CDR3, the full variable domain is NAGVMQNPRHLVRRRGQEARLRCSPMKGHSHVYWYRQLPEEGLKFMVYLQKENIIDESGMPKERFSAEFPKEGPSILRIQQVVRGDSAAYFCASSPIETGGLGYTFGSGTRLTVV.

The chain is built from TRBV6-1 and TRBJ1-3, with TRBD1 identical over 8 bases. The CDR3 runs to 15 residues. The J segment lost 0 bases and the V segment lost 6 bases, leaving 4 bases of the junction unmatched. Germline assignment: CDR1 MNHNS and CDR2 SASEGT. The CDR3 DNA follows: TGTGCCAGCAGACAGGGGGGCATCTCTGGAAACACCATATATTTT. Protein product: CASRQGGISGNTIYF.

The chain recombines TRBV4-2 with TRBJ2-1; D gene ambiguous. The germline V and J ends were trimmed by 0 bases and 0 bases, with 9 bases remaining between them. This CDR3 contains 16 residues. CDR1 is LGHNA, CDR2 YNFKEQ, per germline. The CDR3 bases are TGTGCCAGCAGCCAAGATGCACAGAACTCCTACAATGAGCAGTTCTTC. Its protein product is CASSQDAQNSYNEQFF.

The chain links TRBV20-1 to TRBJ1-4; D might be TRBD1 (6 bases). V dropped 8 bases and J dropped 7 bases, with 11 bases sitting between them. The CDR3 is made up of 11 amino acids. The germline V gene encodes CDR1 DFQATT and CDR2 SNEGSKA (reference sequence). The CDR3 sequence: CSPSRGEKLFF. CDR3 in DNA: TGCAGTCCCTCCAGGGGTGAAAAACTGTTTTTT.

The chain recombines TRBV6-5 with TRBJ2-3, with unresolved D. Trimming took off 10 bases at V and 2 bases at J, with 7 bases between the two ends. The CDR3 is made up of 11 amino acids. Germline lookup yields CDR1 MNHEY and CDR2 SVGAGI. The CDR3 spells CATTHTDTQYF. CDR3 coding DNA: TGTGCCACTACGCACACAGATACGCAGTATTTT.